This record concerns one T cell receptor beta chain sequence. This sample is drawn from a study of OX40 agonist ivuxolimab in advanced cancers. Germline CDR1 and CDR2: MNHNS and SASEGT. The CDR3 sequence is 15 residues long. V gave up 0 bases and J gave up 8 bases, with 13 bases separating them. This table comes from immunoSEQ multiplex PCR, and its TCRdb copy is limited to in-frame clones, with some not included. The sample yields roughly 63,000 clones, 75% to 90% seen once. V is TRBV6-1 and J is TRBJ2-2; D is uncertain. The sequencing here drew on CD4+ or CD8+ T cells sorted from blood, taken in a trial of the OX40 agonist ivuxolimab. The receptor was isolated from an adult with an advanced solid tumor such as melanoma, head and neck, liver or kidney cancer. CDR3 coding DNA: TGTGCCAGCAGTGAAGCGTGGGTTCGAGGTGGGGAGCTGTTTTTT. It yields the protein CASSEAWVRGGELFF.